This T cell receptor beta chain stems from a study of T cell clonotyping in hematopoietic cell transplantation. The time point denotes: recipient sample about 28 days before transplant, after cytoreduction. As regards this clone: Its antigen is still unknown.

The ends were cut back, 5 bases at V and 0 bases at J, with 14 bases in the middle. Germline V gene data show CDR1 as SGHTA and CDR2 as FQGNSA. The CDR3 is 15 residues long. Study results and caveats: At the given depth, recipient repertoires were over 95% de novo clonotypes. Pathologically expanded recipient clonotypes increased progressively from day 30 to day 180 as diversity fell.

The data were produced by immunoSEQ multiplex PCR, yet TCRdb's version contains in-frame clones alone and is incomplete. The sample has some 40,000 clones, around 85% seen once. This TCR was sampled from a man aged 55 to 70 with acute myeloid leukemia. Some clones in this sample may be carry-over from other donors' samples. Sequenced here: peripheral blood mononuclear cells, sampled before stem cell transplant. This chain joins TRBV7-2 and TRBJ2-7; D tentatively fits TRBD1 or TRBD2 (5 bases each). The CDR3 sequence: CASSRDGYNSYEQYF. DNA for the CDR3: TGTGCCAGCAGCCGGGACGGTTATAACTCCTACGAGCAGTACTTC.